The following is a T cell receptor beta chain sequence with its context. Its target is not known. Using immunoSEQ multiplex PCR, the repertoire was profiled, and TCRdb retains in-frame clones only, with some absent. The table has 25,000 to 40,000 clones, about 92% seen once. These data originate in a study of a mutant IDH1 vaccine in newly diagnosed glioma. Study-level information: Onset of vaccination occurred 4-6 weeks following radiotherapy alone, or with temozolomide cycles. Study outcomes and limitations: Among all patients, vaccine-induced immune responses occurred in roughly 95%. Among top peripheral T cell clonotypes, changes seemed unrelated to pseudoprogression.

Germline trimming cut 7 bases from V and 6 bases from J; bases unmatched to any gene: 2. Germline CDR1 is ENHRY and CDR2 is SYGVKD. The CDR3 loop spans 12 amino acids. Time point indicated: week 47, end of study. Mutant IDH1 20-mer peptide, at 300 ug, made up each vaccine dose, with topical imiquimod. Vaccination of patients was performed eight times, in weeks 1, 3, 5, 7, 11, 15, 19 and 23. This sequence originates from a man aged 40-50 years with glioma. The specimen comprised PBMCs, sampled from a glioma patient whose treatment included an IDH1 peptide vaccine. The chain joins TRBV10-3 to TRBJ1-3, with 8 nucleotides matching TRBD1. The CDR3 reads CAIKGQANTIYF. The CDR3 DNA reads TGTGCCATCAAGGGACAGGCAAACACCATATATTTT.